The following is a T cell receptor beta chain sequence with its context. The data originate from a study of control samples from healthy donors and cancer patients. Germline V lookup: CDR1 SGHKS, CDR2 YYEKEE (reference sequence). The CDR3 contains 14 residues. The ends lost 4 bases at V and 8 bases at J; junction bases unmatched: 8. Assay: immunoSEQ multiplex PCR; the TCRdb copy retains only in-frame clones and omits some. Among tens of thousands of clones listed, 90% to 95% were seen once. V and J are TRBV5-5 and TRBJ1-5, with TRBD1 matching 8 bases. Input material: blood. This clonotype originated in a man aged 45-65 years in good health. The CDR3 sequence is CASSHRGSGEPQHF. As DNA, the CDR3 is TGTGCCAGCAGCCACAGGGGGAGTGGGGAGCCCCAGCATTTT.